The 2 T cell receptor beta chains presented below share a single source sample, sequenced in a study of blood T cells in healthy people across ages (dated by TCRdb to the mid-2010s). Libraries were made using 5' RACE. Sequencing used an Illumina HiSeq 2500. The second PCR ran for roughly 6 to 11 cycles and used a J-beta primer mix along with a sample-barcoded 5' primer. TCRdb redid the processing of the public reads, applying fastp at Q25 and MiXCR, and retained in-frame beta chains. Identical CDR3 protein sequences are pooled into one entry, listed with their most common genes and DNA. The sample contains approximately 730,000 distinct CDR3 sequences, more than 40% of them found a single time. 20% to 25% of the sample comes from the top ten. Sequencing was done on a sample of blood. These receptors originate from a woman aged 60-75 years in good health.

This clonotype was seen a handful of times. The J gene is TRBJ2-5, the V gene TRBV7-9; 8 positions agree with TRBD2. The V segment lost 5 bases and the J segment 3 bases; nucleotides outside the gene matches: 17. The germline CDR1 and CDR2 sequences are SEHNR and FQNEAQ (reference sequence). The CDR3 covers 18 residues. The DNA of the CDR3 is TGTGCCAGCAGCCCCATTCAGGGGACGGGAGCGGGGGAAGAGACCCAGTACTTC. Translating it yields CASSPIQGTGAGEETQYF.

This clonotype was counted once. V is TRBV5-4 and J is TRBJ2-1; 11 bases align to TRBD2. Germline-derived CDR1 and CDR2 are SGHNT and YYREEE (reference sequence). The CDR3 is made up of 17 amino acids. Losses at the gene ends were 4 bases for V and 7 bases for J; bases not matched to a gene: 13. This CDR3 is CASSQAGLAGGGNEQFF. The CDR3, as DNA: TGTGCCAGCAGCCAGGCCGGGCTAGCGGGAGGAGGAAATGAGCAGTTCTTC.